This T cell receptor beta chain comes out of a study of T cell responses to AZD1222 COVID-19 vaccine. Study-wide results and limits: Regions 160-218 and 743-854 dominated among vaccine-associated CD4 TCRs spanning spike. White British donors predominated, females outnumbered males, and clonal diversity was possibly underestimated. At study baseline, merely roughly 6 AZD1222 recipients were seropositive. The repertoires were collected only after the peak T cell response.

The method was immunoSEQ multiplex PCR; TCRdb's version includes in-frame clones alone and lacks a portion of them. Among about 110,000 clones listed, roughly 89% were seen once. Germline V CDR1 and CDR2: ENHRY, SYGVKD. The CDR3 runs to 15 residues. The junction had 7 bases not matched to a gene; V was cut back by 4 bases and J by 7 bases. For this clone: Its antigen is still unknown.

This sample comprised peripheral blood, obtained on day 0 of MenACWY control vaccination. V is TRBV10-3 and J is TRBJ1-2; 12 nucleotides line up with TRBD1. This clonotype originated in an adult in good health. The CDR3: CAISGPGQGAVGYTF. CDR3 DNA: TGTGCCATCAGTGGGCCGGGACAGGGGGCCGTTGGCTACACCTTC.